A single sample is the source of the 12 T cell receptor beta chains below, sequenced in a study of T cell repertoires in cytomegalovirus infection. TCRdb reprocessed the reads via MiXCR and lists one record per CDR3 protein. This sample has more than 400,000 distinct CDR3 sequences, with 26% found just once. Sample: PBMCs. The receptors derive from a human donor in good health (CMV status not recorded). Some clones in this sample may be carry-over from other donors' samples.

This clonotype was counted only a few times. The chain carries TRBV11-2 and TRBJ2-1; tentatively, D is TRBD1 (6 bases). The length of the CDR3 is 15 residues. Germline assignment: CDR1 SGHAT and CDR2 FQNNGV. Trimming stripped 4 bases from V and 3 bases from J, with 13 bases between. CDR3 nucleotide sequence: TGTGCCAGCAGCTCCGGACAGCGAAACTACAATGAGCAGTTCTTC. It encodes CASSSGQRNYNEQFF. The full variable domain, completed using reference TRBV11-2 and TRBJ2-1, is EAGVAQSPRYKIIEKRQSVAFWCNPISGHATLYWYQQILGQGPKLLIQFQNNGVVDDSQLPKDRFSAERLKGVDSTLKIQPAKLEDSAVYLCASSSGQRNYNEQFFGPGTRLTVL.

This clonotype was found many times. The chain links TRBV15 to TRBJ2-3; D possibly corresponds to TRBD1 (6 bases). This CDR3 region has 12 residues. Germline values: CDR1 LNHNV, CDR2 YYDKDF (reference sequence). The V end lost 4 bases, the J end lost 5 bases, and 7 bases lay between the germline ends. DNA for the CDR3: TGTGCCACCAGCAAACAGGGAGATACGCAGTATTTT. Translation gives CATSKQGDTQYF.

In its sample, this clonotype was seen many times. The CDR3 DNA is TGTGCCAGCAGGCAGGGGGCCTCTGAAGCTTTCTTT. Translated, it gives CASRQGASEAFF. The chain couples TRBV7-8 to TRBJ1-1; TRBD1 agrees at 8 bases. The CDR3 has 12 residues. V lost 6 bases, J lost 6 bases, and 3 bases stayed unmatched. The germline V gene has CDR1 SGHVS and CDR2 FQNEAQ.

The table lists this clonotype with many counts. The V call is TRBV7-2, the J call TRBJ2-5; D is possibly TRBD2 (5 bases). This CDR3 contains 14 residues. V lost 5 bases and J 5 bases, leaving 15 bases between the germline ends. Germline V lookup: CDR1 SGHTA, CDR2 FQGNSA. CDR3 protein: CASSPLWGEETQYF. The CDR3 nucleotides are TGTGCCAGCAGCCCACTGTGGGGAGAGGAGACCCAGTACTTC.

This clonotype was recorded once. This sequence joins TRBV18 and TRBJ2-5; D might be TRBD1 (6 bases). This CDR3 is 15 amino acids long. The ends were cut back, 4 bases at V and 5 bases at J, with 17 bases in the middle. Germline CDR1 KGHSH, CDR2 LQKENI. CDR3 loop: CASSQPGQREETQYF. CDR3 DNA sequence: TGTGCCAGCTCACAACCGGGACAAAGGGAGGAGACCCAGTACTTC.

This clonotype has more than one count but fewer than ten. The chain recombines TRBV7-6 with TRBJ2-7, with a tentative D call TRBD2 (8 bases). V lost 5 bases and J 1 base, leaving 18 bases between the germline ends. Germline V gene data show CDR1 as SGHVS and CDR2 as FNYEAQ. This CDR3 contains 16 residues. The CDR3 reads CASSKGASGYSYEQYF. The CDR3, as DNA: TGTGCCAGCAGCAAGGGGGCTAGCGGGTATTCCTACGAGCAGTACTTC.

The chain links TRBV7-6 to TRBJ2-3, with TRBD2 matching over 10 bases. The length of the CDR3 is 16 residues. Germline assignment: CDR1 SGHVS and CDR2 FNYEAQ. Losses at the gene ends were 5 bases for V and 6 bases for J; bases not matched to a gene: 11. The CDR3 sequence: CASSASSGRPGDTQYF. DNA of the CDR3: TGTGCCAGCAGCGCATCTAGCGGGAGACCAGGGGATACGCAGTATTTT.

This clonotype has a count of ten or more. The chain joins TRBV7-8 to TRBJ1-3; unclear D gene. The CDR3 consists of 14 residues. V dropped 3 bases and J dropped 0 bases, with 6 bases sitting between them. Germline CDR1 reads SGHVS; CDR2 reads FQNEAQ. The chain's CDR3 is CASSFSVSGNTIYF. The DNA of the CDR3 is TGTGCCAGCAGCTTTTCCGTCTCTGGAAACACCATATATTTT.

A few counts support this clonotype. This chain connects TRBV7-9 to TRBJ2-3; the match to TRBD2 covers 9 bases. CDR1 and CDR2 from the germline V gene are SEHNR and FQNEAQ (reference sequence). Trimming cost V 5 bases and J 0 bases; bases outside gene matches: 9. The CDR3 contains 17 residues. CDR3 amino acids: CASSPPRTSASTDTQYF. The CDR3 DNA sequence: TGTGCCAGCAGCCCCCCCCGGACTAGCGCTAGCACAGATACGCAGTATTTT. Using reference TRBV7-9 and TRBJ2-3 for the parts outside the CDR3, the full variable domain is DTGVSQNPRHKITKRGQNVTFRCDPISEHNRLYWYRQTLGQGPEFLTYFQNEAQLEKSRLLSDRFSAERPKGSFSTLEIQRTEQGDSAMYLCASSPPRTSASTDTQYFGPGTRLTVL.

V and J are TRBV4-2 and TRBJ2-1; D may correspond to TRBD1 or TRBD2 (5 bases each). Germline values: CDR1 LGHNA, CDR2 YNFKEQ. V was clipped by 0 bases and J by 7 bases, with 13 bases between them. The CDR3 runs to 15 residues. CDR3 nucleotides: TGTGCCAGCAGCCAAGAACGACTATGGGGGAATGAGCAGTTCTTC. It specifies CASSQERLWGNEQFF.

This chain links TRBV7-8 with TRBJ2-2, with 10 bases aligning to TRBD1. Losses at the gene ends were 4 bases for V and 0 bases for J; bases not matched to a gene: 2. The CDR3 is 16 amino acids. The germline V gene encodes CDR1 SGHVS and CDR2 FQNEAQ. The CDR3 DNA follows: TGTGCCAGCAGCTCGGGACAGGGGCCGAACACCGGGGAGCTGTTTTTT. Translating it yields CASSSGQGPNTGELFF. Filled out from reference TRBV7-8 and TRBJ2-2, the complete variable domain reads GAGVSQSPRYKVAKRGQDVALRCDPISGHVSLFWYQQALGQGPEFLTYFQNEAQLDKSGLPSDRFFAERPEGSVSTLKIQRTQQEDSAVYLCASSSGQGPNTGELFFGEGSRLTVL.

V usage is TRBV11-2 and J usage is TRBJ1-1; TRBD1 is a possible D gene (5 bases). The CDR3 length is 14 residues. In germline, CDR1 is SGHAT, CDR2 FQNNGV. V dropped 4 bases and J dropped 10 bases, with 19 bases sitting between them. The CDR3 protein is CASSSLRGNRVAFF. Written as DNA, the CDR3 is TGTGCCAGCAGCTCCCTTCGGGGGAATCGGGTAGCTTTCTTT.